The 25 T cell receptor beta chains below all came from one sample that was sequenced in a study of T cell responses to AZD1222 COVID-19 vaccine. Sequencing was performed with immunoSEQ multiplex PCR; in TCRdb, only in-frame clones are kept and a portion is missing. The sample lists 100,000 or so clones, about nine tenths occurring once. The sample was peripheral blood, taken 28 days after the second AZD1222 dose. The receptors here all came from an adult who received the AZD1222 COVID-19 vaccine.

The chain is built from TRBV13 and TRBJ2-1; 12 bases are shared with TRBD2. The junction had 6 bases not matched to a gene; V was cut back by 6 bases and J by 6 bases. The CDR3 loop spans 15 amino acids. Per the germline V gene, CDR1 is PRHDT and CDR2 is FYEKMQ (reference sequence). The CDR3 reads CASRSGLAGGNEQFF. The CDR3 DNA sequence: TGTGCCAGCAGATCGGGACTAGCGGGCGGCAATGAGCAGTTCTTC.

The chain couples TRBV27 to TRBJ1-5; weak D call: TRBD1 (6 bases). V lost 5 bases, J lost 4 bases, and 9 bases lay in between. The CDR3 loop spans 13 amino acids. Germline V gene data show CDR1 as MNHEY and CDR2 as SMNVEV (reference sequence). DNA for the CDR3: TGTGCCAGCAGTATAACAGGGAATCAGCCCCAGCATTTT. As protein: CASSITGNQPQHF.

This clone appeared once. This sequence joins TRBV5-1 and TRBJ1-2, with D unclear. CDR3 size: 17 residues. Trimming pared 6 bases from V and 5 bases from J, leaving 26 bases between. The V gene's germline CDR1 is SGHRS and CDR2 YFSETQ. Here the CDR3 DNA reads TGCGCCAGCATGAGGACCCCTCAAGGCCCCCTGGAATATGGCTACACCTTC. Its protein is CASMRTPQGPLEYGYTF.

The chain carries TRBV6-5 and TRBJ2-7, with a tentative D call TRBD2 (5 bases). CDR1 and CDR2 (germline): MNHEY, SVGAGI. The CDR3 has 15 amino acids. V lost 4 bases, J lost 1 base, and 14 bases lay in between. CDR3 loop: CASSWSDRGSYEQYF. The CDR3 nucleotides read TGTGCCAGCAGTTGGTCGGACCGAGGGTCCTACGAGCAGTACTTC.

This chain connects TRBV28 to TRBJ2-7; TRBD1 aligns across 9 bases. This CDR3 is 17 amino acids long. Germline CDR1 and CDR2: MDHEN and SYDVKM. The V and J ends lost 7 bases and 4 bases, in that order; junction bases with no gene match: 17. The CDR3 is CASKAGTGKTWWYEQYF. DNA for the CDR3: TGTGCCAGCAAAGCCGGGACAGGGAAAACTTGGTGGTACGAGCAGTACTTC.

This clone was detected a few times. J is TRBJ2-1 and V is TRBV27; maybe TRBD1 (5 bases). V was cut by 2 bases and J by 3 bases, with 14 bases left in between. The CDR3 length is 16 residues. Per germline, CDR1 MNHEY and CDR2 SMNVEV (reference sequence). The CDR3 sequence: CASSLGYRPRYNEQFF. In DNA, the CDR3 is TGTGCCAGCAGTTTAGGGTACAGGCCGCGCTACAATGAGCAGTTCTTC.

The genes are TRBV5-3 and TRBJ2-1; 8 bases match TRBD2. TRBV5-3 is treated as an ORF (open reading frame) with a function not yet certain. Trimming at V came to 2 bases and at J to 6 bases, leaving 7 bases not matched to a gene. CDR3 length: 15 amino acids. DNA of the CDR3: TGTGCCAGAAGCTTCGGACTAGCTCTGTCCAATGAGCAGTTCTTC. It specifies CARSFGLALSNEQFF.

V and J are TRBV5-1 and TRBJ1-1, with D unresolved. CDR1 SGHRS and CDR2 YFSETQ come from the germline V gene. The germline V and J ends were trimmed by 8 bases and 1 base, with 18 bases remaining between them. The CDR3 has 15 amino acids. The chain's CDR3 is CASRKKGEGNTEAFF. CDR3 sequence (DNA): TGCGCCAGTCGAAAAAAGGGAGAGGGGAACACTGAAGCTTTCTTT.

The chain carries TRBV11-2 and TRBJ1-3; D might be TRBD1 (5 bases). V lost 1 base and J 0 bases, leaving 7 bases between the germline ends. The CDR3 length is 15 residues. CDR1 is SGHAT and CDR2 is FQNNGV in the germline V gene. The CDR3 is CASSLAGSSGNTIYF. The CDR3 region has the DNA TGTGCCAGCAGCTTAGCAGGGAGCTCTGGAAACACCATATATTTT.

The rearrangement links TRBV15 to TRBJ2-3; D is perhaps TRBD2 (5 bases). Deletions cut 3 bases from V and 4 bases from J, with 11 bases between. This CDR3 spans 14 amino acids. Germline V gives CDR1 LNHNV, CDR2 YYDKDF (reference sequence). CDR3: CATSRPPEADTQYF. As DNA, the CDR3 is TGTGCCACCAGCAGGCCCCCGGAGGCAGATACGCAGTATTTT.

The chain combines TRBV7-3 with TRBJ2-1; perhaps TRBD2 as D (6 bases). The CDR3 is 15 amino acids. Between the trimmed V and J ends, which lost 5 bases and 8 bases, there was a span of 19 bases. The germline V gene has CDR1 SGHTA and CDR2 FQGTGA. As DNA, the CDR3 is TGTGCCAGCAGCCCGCGGCAGGGAGGAGGATATGAGCAGTTCTTC. It yields the protein CASSPRQGGGYEQFF.

This chain uses TRBV19 with TRBJ1-5; D unclear. The CDR3 has 13 residues. Between the trimmed V and J ends, which lost 3 bases and 3 bases, there was a span of 6 bases. Per germline, CDR1 LNHDA and CDR2 SQIVND (reference sequence). The DNA of the CDR3 is TGTGCCAGTAGTATCCAGAACAATCAGCCCCAGCATTTT. Translated: CASSIQNNQPQHF.

This chain joins TRBV10-3 and TRBJ1-2; 8 bases match TRBD1. With V trimmed by 4 bases and J by 8 bases, 6 bases remained unmatched. This CDR3 has 13 residues. The V gene's germline CDR1 is ENHRY and CDR2 SYGVKD. CDR3 region: CAISGQGQLGYTF. CDR3 bases: TGTGCCATCAGTGGACAGGGGCAATTAGGCTACACCTTC.

V gene TRBV6-5 combines with J gene TRBJ1-4; TRBD1 agrees at 8 bases. Germline loops: CDR1 MNHEY, CDR2 SVGAGI. V shed 2 bases and J 8 bases; nucleotides not matched to a gene: 10. The CDR3 has 16 amino acids. This CDR3 is CASSYHRRGLREKLFF. The CDR3 DNA sequence: TGTGCCAGCAGTTACCACCGCAGGGGGCTTAGGGAAAAACTGTTTTTT.

J is TRBJ2-3 and V is TRBV2; 9 nucleotides line up with TRBD1. CDR3 length: 15 amino acids. V dropped 5 bases and J dropped 1; count of bases not matched to a gene: 4. Germline V gene lookup returns CDR1 SNHLY and CDR2 FYNNEI. CDR3: CASSSRTGGTDTQYF. In DNA form, the CDR3 reads TGTGCCAGCAGTTCCAGGACAGGGGGCACAGATACGCAGTATTTT.

The rearrangement uses TRBV29-1 and TRBJ2-7; TRBD1 matches at 9 bases. V trimming: 6 bases; J trimming: 2 bases; junction bases outside the gene matches: 8. The length of the CDR3 is 14 residues. Germline V gives CDR1 SQVTM, CDR2 ANQGSEA. The CDR3 region is CSVETGGRPYEQYF. The CDR3 DNA is TGCAGCGTAGAGACAGGGGGGCGCCCCTACGAGCAGTACTTC.

The genes are TRBV12-3 or TRBV12-4 and TRBJ1-2; D perhaps matches TRBD1 (6 bases). The CDR3 is 13 amino acids. Deletions cut 4 bases from V and 7 bases from J, with 13 bases between. The CDR3 spells CASSSTGARGYTF. CDR3 bases: TGTGCCAGCAGTTCGACGGGGGCGCGTGGCTACACCTTC.

The chain recombines TRBV5-1 with TRBJ2-7; 10 nucleotides match TRBD1. This CDR3 has 14 amino acids. The germline V gene encodes CDR1 SGHRS and CDR2 YFSETQ. V was pared by 2 bases and J by 7 bases, with 6 bases of the junction left unmatched. The CDR3 bases are TGCGCCAGCAGCTTAGGGGACAGGGGTGGGGAGCAGTACTTC. It specifies CASSLGDRGGEQYF.

This chain uses TRBV19 with TRBJ1-6; 7 positions match TRBD1. Germline V gene sequence: CDR1 LNHDA, CDR2 SQIVND (reference sequence). This CDR3 is 14 amino acids long. Trimming cost V 7 bases and J 7 bases; bases outside gene matches: 7. CDR3 bases: TGTGCCAGTAAGGGGCAGGGGGAGAATTCACCCCTCCACTTT. Translated: CASKGQGENSPLHF.

This clone was detected once. V gene TRBV2 combines with J gene TRBJ1-1; TRBD1 agrees at 11 bases. The CDR3 is 16 residues long. Germline CDR1 reads SNHLY; CDR2 reads FYNNEI. J gave up 5 bases and V 1 base, and 6 bases lay outside the gene matches. In DNA form, the CDR3 reads TGTGCCAGCAGTGAAGGAGGGACAGGGGGTTATACTGAAGCTTTCTTT. Protein sequence: CASSEGGTGGYTEAFF.

The V call is TRBV5-1, the J call TRBJ2-2; D perhaps matches TRBD2 (6 bases). This CDR3 comprises 15 residues. Trimming removed 0 bases from V and 3 bases from J, with 9 bases in between. CDR1 is SGHRS, CDR2 YFSETQ, per germline. CDR3 loop: CASSLVSGDTGELFF. DNA for the CDR3: TGCGCCAGCAGCTTGGTTAGCGGAGACACCGGGGAGCTGTTTTTT.

The chain carries TRBV5-1 and TRBJ1-6, with a possible D match to TRBD1 (6 bases). Trimming took 1 base from V and 5 from J, leaving 10 bases between them. Looked up from germline, CDR1 is SGHRS and CDR2 is YFSETQ. The CDR3 totals 15 residues. The CDR3 DNA sequence: TGCGCCAGCAGCTTGACGGCAGGGGATAATTCACCCCTCCACTTT. Residues: CASSLTAGDNSPLHF.

V is TRBV21-1 and J is TRBJ1-1; no check of the table's D call, TRBD1, against the DNA was made. TRBV21-1 is labeled a pseudogene. This CDR3 has 15 amino acids. The CDR3 bases are TGTGCCAGCAGCAAAGGTGGCAACCCGAATACTGAAGCTTTCTTT. Translated: CASSKGGNPNTEAFF.

The rearrangement uses TRBV4-1 and TRBJ2-3; 8 bases line up with TRBD2. V lost 0 bases, J lost 3 bases, and 8 bases stayed unmatched. Germline values: CDR1 MGHRA, CDR2 YSYEKL. CDR3 length: 17 residues. Here the CDR3 reads CASSQDMSGSDTDTQYF. In nucleotides, the CDR3 is TGCGCCAGCAGCCAAGATATGAGCGGGAGTGATACAGATACGCAGTATTTT.

V is TRBV9 and J is TRBJ2-3; D is uncertain. The CDR3 has 13 residues. Trimming pared 2 bases from V and 4 bases from J, leaving 8 bases between. The germline V gene encodes CDR1 SGDLS and CDR2 YYNGEE. CDR3 bases: TGTGCCAGCAGCGTCACCGGGCCAGATACGCAGTATTTT. It specifies CASSVTGPDTQYF.